The clone carrying this TCR beta chain was recorded at least ten times. The source of the sample is a study of early T cells in non-severe SARS-CoV-2 infection. Overall study: Sequenced bulk RNA came from whole blood that was unsorted, and chains were unpaired.

Unique molecular identifiers were affixed to single, distinct cDNA molecules. TCRdb passed the 5' RACE reads through MiXCR, listing each CDR3 protein once. The table lists around 61,000 distinct CDR3 sequences, roughly 12% of them singletons. Trimming took 5 bases from V and 7 from J, leaving 12 bases between them. The CDR3 covers 12 residues. Germline CDR1 MNHEY, CDR2 SVGAGI. Sequencing used whole blood. This TCR was sampled from an adult who was a healthcare worker with PCR-confirmed SARS-CoV-2 infection or an uninfected control (not recorded which). The rearrangement links TRBV6-5 to TRBJ2-7; D not resolved. Here the CDR3 reads CASSQWGGEQYF. The CDR3 nucleotides read TGTGCCAGCAGTCAATGGGGTGGGGAGCAGTACTTC.